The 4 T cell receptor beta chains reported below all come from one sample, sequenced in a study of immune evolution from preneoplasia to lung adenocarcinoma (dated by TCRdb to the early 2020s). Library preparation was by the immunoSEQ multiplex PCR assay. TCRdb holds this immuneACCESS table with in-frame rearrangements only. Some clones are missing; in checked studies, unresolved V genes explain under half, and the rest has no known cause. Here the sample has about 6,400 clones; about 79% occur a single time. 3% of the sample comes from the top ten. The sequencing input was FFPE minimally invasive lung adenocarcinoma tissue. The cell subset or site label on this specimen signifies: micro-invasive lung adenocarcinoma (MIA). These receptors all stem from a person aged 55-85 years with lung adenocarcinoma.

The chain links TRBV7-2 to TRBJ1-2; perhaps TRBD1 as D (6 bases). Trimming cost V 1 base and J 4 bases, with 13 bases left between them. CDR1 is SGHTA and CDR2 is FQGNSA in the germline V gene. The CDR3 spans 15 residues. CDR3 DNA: TGTGCCAGCAGCTTAGGCAGCGGGGGGGCCTATGGCTACACCTTC. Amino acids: CASSLGSGGAYGYTF. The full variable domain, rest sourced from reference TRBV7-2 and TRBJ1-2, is GAGVSQSPSNKVTEKGKDVELRCDPISGHTALYWYRQSLGQGLEFLIYFQGNSAPDKSGLPSDRFSAERTGGSVSTLTIQRTQQEDSAVYLCASSLGSGGAYGYTFGSGTRLTVV.

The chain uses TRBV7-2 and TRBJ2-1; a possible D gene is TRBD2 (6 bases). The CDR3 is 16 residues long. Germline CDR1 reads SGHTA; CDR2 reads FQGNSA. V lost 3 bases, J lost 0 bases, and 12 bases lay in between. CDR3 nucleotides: TGTGCCAGCAGCTTCGCCGGGAGCAGCTCCTACAATGAGCAGTTCTTC. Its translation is CASSFAGSSSYNEQFF.

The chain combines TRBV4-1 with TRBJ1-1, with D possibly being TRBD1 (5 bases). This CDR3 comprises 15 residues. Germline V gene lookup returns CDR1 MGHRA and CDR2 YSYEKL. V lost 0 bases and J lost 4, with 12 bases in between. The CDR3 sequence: CASSQDFGRATEAFF. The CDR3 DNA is TGCGCCAGCAGCCAAGATTTCGGCAGGGCCACTGAAGCTTTCTTT.

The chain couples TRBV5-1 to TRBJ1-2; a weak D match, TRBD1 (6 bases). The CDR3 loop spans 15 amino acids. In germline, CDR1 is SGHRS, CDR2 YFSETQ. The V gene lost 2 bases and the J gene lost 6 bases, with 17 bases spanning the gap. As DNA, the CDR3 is TGCGCCAGCAGCTTCACCGGTCAGGGGATGGATGGCTACACCTTC. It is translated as CASSFTGQGMDGYTF.